This TCR beta chain appears in the sequencing data of a study of blood T cell repertoires in COVID-19. CDR3 length: 15 residues. V dropped 4 bases and J dropped 2 bases, with 14 bases sitting between them. Germline V gene lookup returns CDR1 SGHRS and CDR2 YFSETQ. Profiled with immunoSEQ multiplex PCR; TCRdb holds only in-frame clones, not every one. The sample carries fewer than 250,000 clones, roughly 80% recorded once. The chain couples TRBV5-1 to TRBJ2-3; no definite D call. Sequences were obtained from peripheral blood. This TCR was recovered from a woman aged 45-65 years with acute or convalescent COVID-19. The CDR3 spells CASSTGSGHTDTQYF. In nucleotides, the CDR3 is TGCGCCAGCAGCACGGGTTCTGGTCACACAGATACGCAGTATTTT.